This is a list of T cell receptor beta chains from one sample in a study of OX40 agonist ivuxolimab in advanced cancers. Only in-frame clones appear in the TCRdb table, and some are missing; sequencing was by immunoSEQ multiplex PCR. Among around 60,000 clones listed, 79% were seen once. The sample consisted of CD4+ or CD8+ T cells sorted from blood, taken in a trial of the OX40 agonist ivuxolimab. The origin of the receptors is an adult with an advanced solid tumor such as melanoma, head and neck, liver or kidney cancer. CDR3s include the opening cysteine and the closing phenylalanine or tryptophan. The order of the fields is clone size, V gene, J gene, D gene, CDR3 protein, CDR3 DNA. The D gene is left open where the match is weak. Clone size is shown for a subset of rows, as once, few, many or a class of expanded clone.

once	TRBV9	TRBJ2-7	TRBD2	CASSPGTSIYEQYF	TGTGCCAGCAGCCCAGGGACTAGTATCTACGAGCAGTACTTC
.	TRBV2	TRBJ1-2	.	CASSLTGDSYGYTF	TGTGCCAGCAGTTTGACAGGAGACAGCTATGGCTACACCTTC
once	TRBV9	TRBJ1-5	TRBD1	CASSVRGTGNQPQHF	TGTGCCAGCAGCGTTAGGGGGACAGGCAATCAGCCCCAGCATTTT
few	TRBV30	TRBJ2-7	.	CAWSDAGPRSEQYF	TGTGCCTGGAGTGATGCAGGTCCTAGGTCCGAGCAGTACTTC
.	TRBV7-9	TRBJ1-6	.	CASSRGANSPLHF	TGTGCCAGCAGCCGGGGGGCCAATTCACCCCTCCACTTT
.	TRBV27	TRBJ2-3	.	CASSLALGTDTQYF	TGTGCCAGCAGTTTAGCGCTGGGCACAGATACGCAGTATTTT
many	TRBV5-1	TRBJ2-7	.	CASSLDRSGTYGQYF	TGCGCCAGCAGCTTGGACCGGTCAGGGACTTACGGGCAGTACTTC
.	TRBV7-8	TRBJ2-5	TRBD2	CASSPGGAWEGETQYF	TGTGCCAGCAGCCCCGGGGGGGCCTGGGAGGGAGAGACCCAGTACTTC
few	TRBV6-6	TRBJ2-3	TRBD2	CASSYFAGGSTDTQYF	TGTGCCAGCAGTTATTTCGCCGGGGGGTCCACAGATACGCAGTATTTT
.	TRBV6-5	TRBJ2-5	.	CASALRVQETQYF	TGTGCCAGCGCGTTACGGGTCCAAGAGACCCAGTACTTC
.	TRBV2	TRBJ1-2	.	CASPQGALDYGYTF	TGTGCCAGTCCACAGGGAGCGCTAGACTATGGCTACACCTTC
.	TRBV12-5	TRBJ2-3	.	CASGLVGTQYF	TGTGCTAGTGGTTTGGTGGGTACGCAGTATTTT
.	TRBV7-3	TRBJ1-5	.	CASSLVGLNQPQHF	TGTGCCAGCAGCTTAGTGGGACTCAATCAGCCCCAGCATTTT
.	TRBV2	TRBJ2-1	.	CASNPRQLPEQFF	TGTGCCAGCAACCCAAGACAGTTACCTGAGCAGTTCTTC
.	TRBV2	TRBJ2-7	TRBD2	CASRVSGYEQYF	TGTGCCAGCAGGGTTAGCGGGTACGAGCAGTACTTC
few	TRBV28	TRBJ2-5	TRBD1	CASSPRAGTAQETQYF	TGTGCCAGCAGCCCACGAGCCGGGACAGCGCAAGAGACCCAGTACTTC
.	TRBV7-8	TRBJ1-4	.	CASSLGRGGEKLFF	TGTGCCAGCAGCCTGGGCAGGGGAGGTGAAAAACTGTTTTTT
.	TRBV25-1	TRBJ1-4	.	CASSDEGGVDEKLFF	TGTGCCAGCAGTGACGAGGGGGGGGTGGATGAAAAACTGTTTTTT
.	TRBV6-5	TRBJ2-7	.	CASRTSSVGRYEQYF	TGTGCCAGCAGGACCTCCTCGGTTGGGCGCTACGAGCAGTACTTC
.	TRBV5-1	TRBJ2-2	TRBD1	CASSLAGTGGGIGELFF	TGCGCCAGCAGCTTGGCCGGGACAGGGGGCGGTATCGGGGAGCTGTTTTTT
.	TRBV28	TRBJ1-5	TRBD1	CASQSEGANQPQHF	TGTGCCAGCCAATCTGAGGGGGCCAATCAGCCCCAGCATTTT
.	TRBV7-2	TRBJ2-5	TRBD2	CASSSGGGWETQYF	TGTGCCAGCAGCTCCGGCGGGGGATGGGAGACCCAGTACTTC